This T cell receptor (beta chain) was observed in a study of blood T cell repertoires in COVID-19. Study-wide background: The cDNA or gDNA used as material had been derived from T cells, B-cell-depleted T cells, or PBMCs.

This clone was seen a single time. This table comes from immunoSEQ multiplex PCR, and its TCRdb copy is limited to in-frame clones, with some not included. The sample has 200,000 to 300,000 clones, 75% to 90% seen once. The CDR3 loop spans 14 amino acids. Germline lookup yields CDR1 SGHRS and CDR2 YFSETQ. V lost 3 bases, J lost 5 bases, and 3 bases stayed unmatched. Material for sequencing was peripheral blood. The TCR was taken from a man aged 55 to 70 who had recovered from COVID-19. This rearrangement joins TRBV5-1 to TRBJ1-4; 8 bases map to TRBD1. The CDR3 spells CASSYAGGNEKLFF. DNA of the CDR3: TGCGCCAGCAGCTACGCAGGGGGCAATGAAAAACTGTTTTTT.